This T cell receptor beta chain was captured by sequencing in a study of T-cell memory formation after mild COVID-19. As for the study in general: The study found TCR clusters largely donor specific.

Germline lookup yields CDR1 MNHEY and CDR2 SVGAGI. This CDR3 comprises 14 residues. The V gene lost 6 bases and the J gene lost 10 bases, with 16 bases spanning the gap. Overall study findings and caveats: Researchers could not confirm that second-wave clones peaking on day 37 targeted SARS-CoV-2.

For this clonotype: Its target is unknown.

cDNA libraries for TCR alpha and TCR beta, carrying sample barcodes and UMIs, came from 5'RACE with constant-segment primers. TCRdb re-derived calls from the 5' RACE reads in MiXCR, one entry per CDR3 protein. The sample carries about 350,000 distinct CDR3 sequences, over 13% recorded once. Sample: PBMCs or a T cell subset sorted from them (not recorded which). The clonotype originates from a man aged 18 to 29 who had mild COVID-19 (a few samples of this study predate the infection). Cell type and time point are not known. The V call is TRBV6-5, the J call TRBJ1-6; D possibly corresponds to TRBD1 (6 bases). The CDR3 sequence is CASSPTGFGSPLHF. In DNA form, the CDR3 reads TGTGCCAGCAGCCCAACAGGGTTCGGGTCACCCCTCCACTTT.